Following are 24 T cell receptor beta chains from one sample sequenced in a study of blood T cells in healthy people across ages. Combining a sample-barcoded 5' primer with a J-beta primer mix, a second PCR ran for roughly 7 to 11 cycles. MiXCR was run by TCRdb on the 5' RACE reads, yielding one entry per CDR3 protein. This sample carries around 1,800,000 distinct CDR3 sequences, approximately 40% of them seen once, and the ten largest clones take under 30%. The material sequenced was blood. The source is a human donor in good health.

DNA of the CDR3: TGCAGCGTTGCGTCTGAGCCGAACACTGAAGCTTTCTTT. Protein: CSVASEPNTEAFF. The V call is TRBV29-1, the J call TRBJ1-1; D is ambiguous. V dropped 4 bases and J dropped 1 base, with 10 bases sitting between them. The CDR3 is 13 residues long. In germline, CDR1 is SQVTM, CDR2 ANQGSEA.

This clonotype was seen a few times. CDR3 DNA sequence: TGTGCCAGCAGCGCCGGGACTAGCGGCGTTTGGGAGACCCAGTACTTC. Encoded protein: CASSAGTSGVWETQYF. This sequence joins TRBV6-5 and TRBJ2-5; TRBD2 aligns across 11 bases. Germline V CDR1 and CDR2: MNHEY, SVGAGI. The V segment lost 6 bases and the J segment 5 bases; nucleotides outside the gene matches: 11. The CDR3 spans 16 residues.

This clonotype was observed a few times. The chain's CDR3 is CASSQDGAGRLNEQYF. Here the CDR3 DNA reads TGTGCCAGCAGCCAAGATGGGGCAGGGAGGTTGAACGAGCAGTACTTC. The V gene is TRBV3-1, the J gene TRBJ2-7; D perhaps matches TRBD2 (6 bases). Trimming removed 0 bases at V and 5 bases at J, with 17 bases between. The CDR3 consists of 16 residues. Germline V gene lookup returns CDR1 LGHDT and CDR2 YNNKEL (reference sequence).

The chain is built from TRBV10-3 and TRBJ2-7; D possibly corresponds to TRBD1 (6 bases). Trimming pared 8 bases from V and 5 bases from J, leaving 13 bases between. This CDR3 has 12 amino acids. The germline gives CDR1 ENHRY, CDR2 SYGVKD. The CDR3 loop reads CAIQQGRNEQYF. Here the CDR3 DNA reads TGTGCCATCCAACAGGGAAGAAACGAGCAGTACTTC.

The chain employs TRBV29-1 and TRBJ2-3, with D unclear. The germline gives CDR1 SQVTM, CDR2 ANQGSEA. V was cut by 0 bases and J by 1 base, with 8 bases left in between. CDR3 length: 14 residues. The CDR3 DNA sequence: TGCAGCGTTGAAGATCATACGGGCACAGATACGCAGTATTTT. Encoded protein: CSVEDHTGTDTQYF.

This clonotype was seen more than once but under ten times. V and J are TRBV29-1 and TRBJ2-7, with D unresolved. Gene TRBJ2-5 matches the end of the DNA better, so the J call may be wrong. The CDR3 loop spans 13 amino acids. Germline CDR1 reads SQVTM; CDR2 reads ANQGSEA. For the CDR3, the DNA is TGCAGCGTTGAACGACTGGTGGGAGAGACCCAGTACTTC. Translation gives CSVERLVGETQYF.

This clonotype was seen a few times. The chain uses TRBV29-1 and TRBJ2-1; D might be TRBD2 (5 bases). Germline V gene sequence: CDR1 SQVTM, CDR2 ANQGSEA. This CDR3 contains 11 residues. V was clipped by 4 bases and J by 9 bases, with 10 bases between them. The CDR3 spells CSVVSESEQFF. Written as DNA, the CDR3 is TGCAGCGTTGTTAGCGAGAGTGAGCAGTTCTTC.

This chain connects TRBV3-1 to TRBJ2-4; a weak D match, TRBD1 (6 bases). The CDR3 extends over 15 amino acids. CDR1 and CDR2 (germline): LGHDT, YNNKEL (reference sequence). V was trimmed by 4 bases and J by 0 bases, leaving 10 bases between them. The CDR3 bases are TGTGCCAGCAGCCGGGACACACTAGCCAAAAACATTCAGTACTTC. This gives the protein CASSRDTLAKNIQYF.

In this sample, this clonotype turned up a few times. V is TRBV4-3 and J is TRBJ2-3; no clear D. Per germline, CDR1 LGHNA and CDR2 YSLEER. V was pared by 4 bases and J by 0 bases, with 11 bases between. The CDR3 is made up of 15 amino acids. CDR3 DNA sequence: TGCGCCAGCAGCCCCCTCACCACTAGCACAGATACGCAGTATTTT. It yields the protein CASSPLTTSTDTQYF.

A few counts support this clonotype. The chain links TRBV20-1 to TRBJ2-4; no definite D call. From germline, CDR1 is DFQATT and CDR2 SNEGSKA (reference sequence). Trimming pared 5 bases from V and 0 bases from J, leaving 14 bases between. The CDR3 sequence is 15 residues long. The CDR3 here is CSAPTRYLAKNIQYF. As DNA, the CDR3 is TGCAGTGCTCCTACACGTTACTTAGCCAAAAACATTCAGTACTTC.

This chain connects TRBV6-2 or TRBV6-3 to TRBJ2-1; D may be TRBD2 (7 bases). Trimming pared 4 bases from V and 5 bases from J, leaving 15 bases between. The germline gives CDR1 MNHEY, CDR2 SVGEGT. CDR3 size: 15 residues. This CDR3 reads CASSLGGARNNEQFF. The CDR3 nucleotides are TGTGCCAGCAGTTTAGGGGGGGCCAGGAACAATGAGCAGTTCTTC.

This clonotype was observed a handful of times. This chain connects TRBV6-5 to TRBJ2-1; TRBD2 matches at 10 bases. Germline CDR1 MNHEY, CDR2 SVGAGI. The CDR3 length is 15 residues. Trimming cost V 4 bases and J 6 bases; bases outside gene matches: 6. CDR3 DNA sequence: TGTGCCAGCAGTTTTAGCGGGGGGCAACTCAATGAGCAGTTCTTC. It specifies CASSFSGGQLNEQFF.

V gene TRBV4-1 combines with J gene TRBJ1-1; D is possibly TRBD1 (5 bases). Trimming shortened V by 1 base and J by 8 bases, and 11 bases separated the two germline ends. The length of the CDR3 is 13 residues. The germline V gene has CDR1 MGHRA and CDR2 YSYEKL. The CDR3 region is CASSQVTGGEAFF. The DNA for the CDR3 is TGCGCCAGCAGCCAAGTGACGGGGGGGGAAGCTTTCTTT.

There are a few counts of this clonotype. This rearrangement joins TRBV7-2 to TRBJ2-3; D unclear. Per the germline V gene, CDR1 is SGHTA and CDR2 is FQGNSA. This CDR3 spans 18 amino acids. Trimming pared 1 base from V and 2 bases from J, leaving 19 bases between. DNA for the CDR3: TGTGCCAGCAGCTTAGATCCCTTTACAGAGGCTTACACAGATACGCAGTATTTT. It is translated as CASSLDPFTEAYTDTQYF. Full variable domain (outside the CDR3, taken from reference TRBV7-2 and TRBJ2-3): GAGVSQSPSNKVTEKGKDVELRCDPISGHTALYWYRQSLGQGLEFLIYFQGNSAPDKSGLPSDRFSAERTGGSVSTLTIQRTQQEDSAVYLCASSLDPFTEAYTDTQYFGPGTRLTVL.

This clonotype occurred many times. The J gene is TRBJ2-4, the V gene TRBV4-3; tentative D call: TRBD1 (6 bases). Germline values: CDR1 LGHNA, CDR2 YSLEER. This CDR3 contains 18 residues. With 4 bases removed from V and 3 bases from J, the gap between germline ends came to 22 bases. The DNA of the CDR3 is TGCGCCAGCAGCCCCTCGCTAACAGGGAATTGGGGCAAAAACATTCAGTACTTC. As protein: CASSPSLTGNWGKNIQYF.

In its sample, this clonotype was seen a few times. The V and J genes are TRBV29-1 and TRBJ2-4; D gene unclear. The tail of the sequence fits TRBJ2-7 better, so the J call may be wrong. The CDR3 spans 10 residues. Per the germline V gene, CDR1 is SQVTM and CDR2 is ANQGSEA. CDR3 bases: TGCAGCGTTTACACCTACGAGCAGTACTTC. Translating it yields CSVYTYEQYF.

The chain couples TRBV20-1 to TRBJ1-2, with a weak D call TRBD1 (6 bases). Germline-derived CDR1 and CDR2 are DFQATT and SNEGSKA (reference sequence). The CDR3 is made up of 14 amino acids. V shed 0 bases and J shed 0 bases, with 8 bases lying between them. This chain's CDR3 is CSARETGANYGYTF. CDR3 sequence (DNA): TGCAGTGCTAGAGAGACAGGAGCTAACTATGGCTACACCTTC.

The CDR3 here is CASSEGSRGYTF. CDR3 DNA sequence: TGTGCCAGCAGTGAAGGAAGTAGGGGCTACACCTTC. The chain uses TRBV2 and TRBJ1-2; no clear D gene. CDR1 SNHLY and CDR2 FYNNEI come from the germline V gene. The V and J ends lost 1 base and 8 bases respectively, with 8 bases between them. The length of the CDR3 is 12 residues.

This clonotype was seen a few times. The chain is built from TRBV5-1 and TRBJ2-4; possibly TRBD1 for D (5 bases). The end of the DNA is better explained by TRBJ2-7, so the J call may be wrong. Germline values: CDR1 SGHRS, CDR2 YFSETQ. The CDR3 has 14 residues. This CDR3 is CASSLYLRAYEQYF. The CDR3 nucleotides read TGCGCCAGCAGCCTATACCTCAGGGCGTACGAGCAGTACTTC.

The genes are TRBV10-3 and TRBJ1-5; a weak D match, TRBD1 (5 bases). The CDR3 totals 13 residues. The germline V and J ends were trimmed by 4 bases and 4 bases, with 8 bases remaining between them. Germline V lookup: CDR1 ENHRY, CDR2 SYGVKD. The DNA for the CDR3 is TGTGCCATCAGTGGGGGCCAAAATCAGCCCCAGCATTTT. This encodes CAISGGQNQPQHF.

The J gene is TRBJ2-1, the V gene TRBV29-1; D is uncertain. Per the germline V gene, CDR1 is SQVTM and CDR2 is ANQGSEA. CDR3 length equals 14 residues. Between the trimmed V and J ends, which lost 1 base and 10 bases, there was a span of 17 bases. The CDR3 sequence: CSVEGRLPPYEQFF. In DNA, the CDR3 is TGCAGCGTTGAAGGCCGGCTTCCTCCCTACGAGCAGTTCTTC.

V is TRBV20-1 and J is TRBJ2-3; the D call may be TRBD1 or TRBD2 (6 bases each). Trimming removed 3 bases at V and 4 bases at J, with 17 bases between. This CDR3 spans 15 amino acids. Germline CDR1 and CDR2: DFQATT and SNEGSKA (reference sequence). This chain's CDR3 is CSASRHRGRPDTQYF. CDR3 DNA: TGCAGTGCTAGCCGTCACCGGGGGCGACCAGATACGCAGTATTTT.

The chain couples TRBV3-1 to TRBJ2-5, with 9 bases that match TRBD2. The CDR3 covers 14 residues. CDR1 is LGHDT and CDR2 is YNNKEL in the germline V gene (reference sequence). Trimming took 7 bases from V and 11 from J; bases not matched to a gene: 14. In nucleotides, the CDR3 is TGTGCCAGCACCCGAGGAGCGGGGGGTGGGGAGCAGTACTTC. The encoded protein is CASTRGAGGGEQYF.

The chain recombines TRBV18 with TRBJ2-1; 12 bases map to TRBD2. Germline V gene data show CDR1 as KGHSH and CDR2 as LQKENI. Unmatched junction bases numbered 8, after V lost 0 bases and J lost 8 bases. This CDR3 is 17 amino acids long. DNA of the CDR3: TGTGCCAGCTCACCACCGTCTTCTAGCGGGAGGGCGTATGAGCAGTTCTTC. Encoded protein: CASSPPSSSGRAYEQFF.